This T cell receptor (beta chain) was observed in a study of T cell responses to AZD1222 COVID-19 vaccine. Remarks on this clone: Its antigen is undetermined.

Study results and caveats: Rises in breadth and depth of Spike-specific TCRs came after two AZD1222 doses.

The V end was cut by 4 bases, the J end by 6 bases, with 18 bases between. This CDR3 spans 15 amino acids. Germline V gene data show CDR1 as MDHEN and CDR2 as SYDVKM. Only in-frame clones appear in the TCRdb table, and some are missing; sequencing was by immunoSEQ multiplex PCR. Of 90,000 to 100,000 clones listed, 85% to 90% were seen once; the top ten hold over 6.5%. The source of this sequence is an adult in good health. Sequenced here: peripheral blood, sampled on day 0 of AZD1222 vaccination. The rearrangement links TRBV28 to TRBJ1-2, with D possibly being TRBD1 (5 bases). CDR3 in DNA: TGTGCCAGCAGTTCCTGGGGGAGAAGGATGAATGGCTACACCTTC. This sequence encodes CASSSWGRRMNGYTF.